A selection of T cell receptor beta chains follows, all from one sample in a study of T cells in Graves' hyperthyroidism and ophthalmopathy. One entry per CDR3 protein, called by TCRdb with MiXCR from the multiplex PCR reads. The sample lists about 400,000 distinct CDR3 sequences; around 25% were seen once. Sequencing input: blood. The source is a man aged 45-65 years with Graves' hyperthyroidism. Each CDR3 is given with its conserved first and last residue. Each record gives: V gene, CDR3 protein.

v_call: TRBV5-5
cdr3_aa: CASSFRDPNTGELFF

v_call: TRBV29-1
cdr3_aa: CSVERGSGRTNGQFF

v_call: TRBV18
cdr3_aa: CASSPGLGGAEAFF

v_call: TRBV12-3/TRBV12-4
cdr3_aa: CASSFVRDGHYEQYF

v_call: TRBV5-1
cdr3_aa: CASSLGHLSYNEQFF

v_call: TRBV20-1
cdr3_aa: CSARKGGLALSYEQYF

v_call: TRBV6-2/TRBV6-3
cdr3_aa: CASSWAWNTGEPFF

v_call: TRBV12-3/TRBV12-4
cdr3_aa: CASSLWGAANEKLFF

v_call: TRBV7-3
cdr3_aa: CASSLGSGADTQYF

v_call: TRBV2
cdr3_aa: CASRGTSGSYEQYF

v_call: TRBV5-1
cdr3_aa: CASRSGDGYGYTF

v_call: TRBV2
cdr3_aa: CTSSVRQDTEAFF

v_call: TRBV20-1
cdr3_aa: CSAMLKGFSGAYEQYF

v_call: TRBV27
cdr3_aa: CASSSRLAKDTQYF

v_call: TRBV28
cdr3_aa: CASSLNLNEQFF

v_call: TRBV20-1
cdr3_aa: CSANQGAGRGAKQYF

v_call: TRBV20-1
cdr3_aa: CSATSGSKETQYF

v_call: TRBV27
cdr3_aa: CASSLREAYEQYF

v_call: TRBV2
cdr3_aa: CASRPGTSGEQYF

v_call: TRBV6-1
cdr3_aa: CASRDRIKNTEAFF

v_call: TRBV11-2
cdr3_aa: CASSLARSPFYGYTF

v_call: TRBV3-1
cdr3_aa: CASSQDSQGAYGYTF

v_call: TRBV28
cdr3_aa: CASSTRWARFSYEQYF

v_call: TRBV18
cdr3_aa: CASSAQGTQPQHF

v_call: TRBV7-6
cdr3_aa: CASSLKVGGVETQYF

v_call: TRBV18
cdr3_aa: CASSPRGGDRQDEAFF

v_call: TRBV20-1
cdr3_aa: CSASPGGEQFF

v_call: TRBV29-1
cdr3_aa: CSVGSSPGEQFF

v_call: TRBV5-1
cdr3_aa: CASSLDAVSSGANVLTF

v_call: TRBV28
cdr3_aa: CASSLSLATRMGETQYF

v_call: TRBV20-1
cdr3_aa: CSVLWTSGNYEQYF

v_call: TRBV11-2
cdr3_aa: CASTVGITYNEQFF

v_call: TRBV29-1
cdr3_aa: CSVTGQTEETQYF

v_call: TRBV10-3
cdr3_aa: CAISERASGNDYNEQFF

v_call: TRBV7-9
cdr3_aa: CASSSANYEQYF

v_call: TRBV11-3
cdr3_aa: CASSWAADGYYEQYF

v_call: TRBV3-1
cdr3_aa: CASSRLGTGANNEQFF

v_call: TRBV3-1
cdr3_aa: CASSLQGSVVAFF

v_call: TRBV5-1
cdr3_aa: CASRRDNAYNEQFF

v_call: TRBV28
cdr3_aa: CASSLGLAGVKTQYF

v_call: TRBV28
cdr3_aa: CASRERDRGLNTEAFF

v_call: TRBV3-1
cdr3_aa: CASSRNSYEQYF

v_call: TRBV7-3
cdr3_aa: CASSLTAGAVNEQFF

v_call: TRBV7-2
cdr3_aa: CASSLRASLQDTQYF

v_call: TRBV9
cdr3_aa: CASSVGTISSGANVLTF

v_call: TRBV14
cdr3_aa: CASSQSGTGTEAFF